This passage covers 2 T cell receptor beta chains from one sample sequenced in a study of T cell clones after liver transplantation. TCRdb's table, derived via immunoSEQ multiplex PCR, lists solely in-frame clones and lacks some. The sample lists approximately 65,000 clones, 85% to 95% occurring once. Sample: CD4+ T cells from blood, taken roughly 25 months after liver transplant. These receptors were obtained from a human patient who received a liver transplant. These T cells may partly come from the graft donor.

The chain is built from TRBV6-1 and TRBJ2-5; 7 bases are a match to TRBD1. Trimming removed 7 bases from V and 0 bases from J; junction bases left unmatched: 5. CDR1 and CDR2 from the germline V gene are MNHNS and SASEGT. The CDR3 runs to 14 residues. The CDR3 sequence: CASKNRGHQETQYF. CDR3 nucleotides: TGTGCCAGCAAAAACAGGGGCCACCAAGAGACCCAGTACTTC.

The chain links TRBV5-6 to TRBJ1-2, with 9 positions matching TRBD1. V was pared by 2 bases and J by 1 base, with 9 bases of the junction left unmatched. This CDR3 is built from 17 residues. From germline, CDR1 is SGHDT and CDR2 YYEEEE. This chain's CDR3 is CASSFLTTGGLNYGYTF. CDR3 sequence (DNA): TGTGCCAGCAGCTTTTTAACAACAGGGGGCCTTAACTATGGCTACACCTTC.